Each of the 29 T cell receptor beta chains below was sequenced from the same sample in a study of cytomegalovirus exposure and HLA in healthy donors. Primers included in the PCR were 60 Vbeta and 13 Jbeta primers. Sequenced by immunoSEQ multiplex PCR; TCRdb stores in-frame clones only, minus some. The table has about 120,000 clones, 70% to 80% seen once. Sample: PBMCs. The receptors derive from a human donor in good health.

The chain combines TRBV2 with TRBJ1-1; 10 bases fit TRBD1. This CDR3 has 14 residues. Germline V gene sequence: CDR1 SNHLY, CDR2 FYNNEI. The V and J ends lost 7 bases and 3 bases, in that order; junction bases with no gene match: 5. In DNA form, the CDR3 reads TGTGCCAGCACCAAGGGGACAGGGGACACTGAAGCTTTCTTT. Translation gives CASTKGTGDTEAFF.

The V gene is TRBV29-1, the J gene TRBJ2-5; the match to TRBD2 covers 11 bases. V lost 7 bases, J lost 4 bases, and 5 bases stayed unmatched. Germline V gene sequence: CDR1 SQVTM, CDR2 ANQGSEA. The CDR3 has 13 residues. CDR3: CSAAGLAGETQYF. CDR3 DNA: TGCAGCGCTGCAGGACTAGCGGGAGAGACCCAGTACTTC.

The chain couples TRBV7-2 to TRBJ2-7; D may be TRBD2 (5 bases). CDR3 length: 12 amino acids. The V end lost 4 bases, the J end lost 5 bases, and 9 bases lay between the germline ends. Germline V gives CDR1 SGHTA, CDR2 FQGNSA. The CDR3 protein is CASSYQEDEQYF. CDR3 DNA: TGTGCCAGCAGCTACCAGGAGGACGAGCAGTACTTC.

This clone was seen a few times. V usage is TRBV6-1 and J usage is TRBJ1-1; no definite D call. This CDR3 is built from 13 residues. V lost 4 bases and J 7 bases, leaving 13 bases between the germline ends. Germline V gives CDR1 MNHNS, CDR2 SASEGT. CDR3 protein: CASSVSLNGEAFF. As DNA, the CDR3 is TGTGCCAGCAGTGTGAGTCTAAACGGTGAAGCTTTCTTT.

V and J are TRBV6-1 and TRBJ2-7; TRBD2 matches 9 bases. After removal of 4 bases from V and 9 bases from J, the junction contained 13 bases not matched to a gene. CDR1 and CDR2 (germline): MNHNS, SASEGT. This CDR3 has 15 residues. DNA of the CDR3: TGTGCCAGCAGTGGCGGACTAGCGTACGGTTTAGGGCAGTACTTC. It translates to CASSGGLAYGLGQYF.

This clone was observed a single time. The chain uses TRBV5-1 and TRBJ1-2; D unresolved. CDR1 SGHRS and CDR2 YFSETQ come from the germline V gene. This CDR3 has 13 amino acids. Trimming stripped 4 bases from V and 0 bases from J, with 7 bases between. The CDR3 loop is CASSMQANYGYTF. CDR3 nucleotides: TGCGCCAGCAGCATGCAGGCTAACTATGGCTACACCTTC.

The V and J genes are TRBV7-2 and TRBJ2-2; 9 nucleotides match TRBD1. The germline gives CDR1 SGHTA, CDR2 FQGNSA. The CDR3 spans 15 residues. The junction had 4 bases not matched to a gene; V was cut back by 5 bases and J by 3 bases. CDR3 region: CASSRDRVDTGELFF. The CDR3 DNA reads as TGTGCCAGCAGCAGGGACAGGGTCGACACCGGGGAGCTGTTTTTT.

The chain employs TRBV12-5 and TRBJ2-7, with TRBD1 matching 8 bases. The CDR3 is made up of 13 amino acids. Unmatched junction bases numbered 2, after V lost 3 bases and J lost 4 bases. Germline V gene sequence: CDR1 LGHNT, CDR2 FRNRAP. For the CDR3, the DNA is TGTGCTAGTGGTTTCGGACAGGGATACGAGCAGTACTTC. Translating gives CASGFGQGYEQYF.

V usage is TRBV5-4 and J usage is TRBJ2-7; TRBD1 aligns across 7 bases. Germline lookup yields CDR1 SGHNT and CDR2 YYREEE (reference sequence). J was trimmed by 0 bases and V by 0 bases; bases with no gene match: 6. The CDR3 loop spans 16 amino acids. CDR3 loop: CASSLGPDRFSYEQYF. CDR3 nucleotides: TGTGCCAGCAGCTTGGGTCCGGACAGGTTCTCCTACGAGCAGTACTTC.

The J gene is TRBJ2-1, the V gene TRBV7-2, with D possibly being TRBD1 (6 bases). Germline lookup yields CDR1 SGHTA and CDR2 FQGNSA. The V and J ends lost 5 bases and 6 bases respectively, with 17 bases between them. This CDR3 region has 15 residues. Here the CDR3 reads CASSPQRTAGNEQFF. The CDR3 DNA sequence: TGTGCCAGCAGCCCGCAGAGGACAGCTGGCAATGAGCAGTTCTTC.

This CDR3 reads CASRSGASYNEQFF. The CDR3, as DNA: TGTGCCAGCAGATCGGGAGCATCGTACAATGAGCAGTTCTTC. V usage is TRBV6-5 and J usage is TRBJ2-1, with D tentatively TRBD2 (6 bases). In germline, CDR1 is MNHEY, CDR2 SVGAGI. V was trimmed by 6 bases and J by 4 bases, leaving 13 bases between them. This CDR3 is 14 amino acids long.

V and J are TRBV6-5 and TRBJ2-5, with a tentative D call TRBD2 (6 bases). The germline CDR1 and CDR2 sequences are MNHEY and SVGAGI. The CDR3 covers 16 residues. V shed 2 bases and J shed 3 bases, with 16 bases lying between them. CDR3 DNA sequence: TGTGCCAGCAGTTACCGCGGGGCACTTAGAAAAGAGACCCAGTACTTC. Amino acids: CASSYRGALRKETQYF.

This clone was observed a handful of times. The chain couples TRBV7-9 to TRBJ2-5; maybe TRBD2 (6 bases). The CDR3 has 15 amino acids. V was clipped by 3 bases and J by 3 bases, with 14 bases between them. The germline gives CDR1 SEHNR, CDR2 FQNEAQ (reference sequence). CDR3 coding DNA: TGTGCCAGCAGCTTCCCCGGGGGTCAGGAAGAGACCCAGTACTTC. This encodes CASSFPGGQEETQYF.

As to this clone: This sample includes further DNA sequences coding for the same CDR3. The V gene is TRBV13, the J gene TRBJ1-1; maybe TRBD1 (6 bases). Germline loops: CDR1 PRHDT, CDR2 FYEKMQ (reference sequence). V gave up 1 base and J gave up 1 base, with 7 bases separating them. There are 14 residues in the CDR3. The CDR3 nucleotides read TGTGCCAGCAGCTTAGACAGGGAGAACACTGAAGCTTTCTTT. It specifies CASSLDRENTEAFF. The whole variable domain, filled in from reference TRBV13 and TRBJ1-1, reads AAGVIQSPRHLIKEKRETATLKCYPIPRHDTVYWYQQGPGQDPQFLISFYEKMQSDKGSIPDRFSAQQFSDYHSELNMSSLELGDSALYFCASSLDRENTEAFFGQGTRLTVV.

The chain couples TRBV2 to TRBJ1-2, with D possibly matching TRBD1 (6 bases). The length of the CDR3 is 14 residues. Between the trimmed V and J ends, which lost 6 bases and 7 bases, there was a span of 18 bases. Per the germline V gene, CDR1 is SNHLY and CDR2 is FYNNEI. The CDR3, as DNA: TGTGCCAGCAGCCCAACCGGGCAGGGGCGTGGCTACACCTTC. It specifies CASSPTGQGRGYTF.

The chain has TRBV2 and TRBJ2-2, with 14 bases matching TRBD2. The V gene's germline CDR1 is SNHLY and CDR2 FYNNEI. V lost 6 bases and J lost 7; bases outside the gene matches: 7. CDR3 length: 16 amino acids. CDR3 amino acids: CASRGGLAGVDGELFF. The CDR3 region has the DNA TGTGCCAGCAGGGGGGGACTAGCGGGAGTCGACGGGGAGCTGTTTTTT.

The chain links TRBV7-2 to TRBJ2-3, with 10 bases lining up with TRBD2. Germline CDR1 SGHTA, CDR2 FQGNSA. V was clipped by 2 bases and J by 3 bases; unmatched bases: 8. The CDR3 totals 17 residues. The CDR3 loop reads CASSLRAGGPGTDTQYF. CDR3 DNA sequence: TGTGCCAGCAGCTTAAGAGCGGGGGGGCCTGGTACAGATACGCAGTATTTT.

This chain links TRBV6-5 with TRBJ2-3, with D perhaps matching TRBD2 (6 bases). The germline V gene has CDR1 MNHEY and CDR2 SVGAGI. V was trimmed by 7 bases and J by 1 base, leaving 9 bases between them. The CDR3 has 13 amino acids. Written as DNA, the CDR3 is TGTGCCAGCATGCCGGGGGGCACAGATACGCAGTATTTT. This encodes CASMPGGTDTQYF.

The count of this clone is one. The chain uses TRBV29-1 and TRBJ2-7; 8 positions agree with TRBD2. J was trimmed by 3 bases and V by 4 bases; bases with no gene match: 2. There are 12 residues in the CDR3. CDR1 is SQVTM and CDR2 is ANQGSEA in the germline V gene. The CDR3 nucleotides are TGCAGCGTTGGACGGGAGGGCTACGAGCAGTACTTC. Translated, it gives CSVGREGYEQYF.

The gene calls are TRBV28 and TRBJ2-7; D is unresolved. Germline values: CDR1 MDHEN, CDR2 SYDVKM. The CDR3 runs 15 residues. The V and J ends lost 5 bases and 4 bases respectively, with 18 bases between them. The CDR3: CASSTNTDQRYEQYF. The CDR3 region has the DNA TGTGCCAGCAGTACTAACACCGACCAACGATACGAGCAGTACTTC.

CDR3 amino acids: CASMRDSGGTEAFF. DNA for the CDR3: TGTGCCAGCATGCGGGACTCTGGGGGCACTGAAGCTTTCTTT. This chain uses TRBV28 with TRBJ1-1, with D possibly matching TRBD1 (5 bases). V was cut by 7 bases and J by 4 bases, with 16 bases left in between. This CDR3 contains 14 residues. Germline CDR1 is MDHEN and CDR2 is SYDVKM.

The V call is TRBV4-1, the J call TRBJ1-5, with 8 bases lining up with TRBD1. CDR3 length equals 17 residues. Trimming removed 4 bases from V and 2 bases from J; junction bases left unmatched: 10. Germline lookup yields CDR1 MGHRA and CDR2 YSYEKL. CDR3 sequence (DNA): TGCGCCAGCAGCCGCCTGCAGACAGGGGACGGCAATCAGCCCCAGCATTTT. It codes for CASSRLQTGDGNQPQHF.

The chain links TRBV9 to TRBJ1-6; the D gene is possibly TRBD1 (5 bases). Germline V CDR1 and CDR2: SGDLS, YYNGEE. CDR3 length equals 15 residues. V shed 2 bases and J shed 7 bases, with 13 bases lying between them. CDR3 coding DNA: TGTGCCAGCAGCGTTGGAGACAGCCTGAATTCACCCCTCCACTTT. Translated, it gives CASSVGDSLNSPLHF.

This rearrangement joins TRBV2 to TRBJ2-1; D is possibly TRBD2 (6 bases). CDR3 size: 14 residues. Trimming removed 1 base at V and 4 bases at J, with 8 bases between. The germline V gene encodes CDR1 SNHLY and CDR2 FYNNEI. The CDR3 spells CASSEVGGYNEQFF. In nucleotides, the CDR3 is TGTGCCAGCAGTGAAGTCGGGGGATACAATGAGCAGTTCTTC.

This clone was counted once. The chain is built from TRBV4-1 and TRBJ1-6, with 8 bases aligning to TRBD1. From germline, CDR1 is MGHRA and CDR2 YSYEKL. V shed 3 bases, J shed 8 bases, and the junction held 12 bases outside the gene matches. This CDR3 has 17 residues. CDR3 protein: CASSHRADRAVDSPLHF. The CDR3 DNA sequence: TGCGCCAGCAGCCACCGAGCGGACAGGGCAGTCGATTCACCCCTCCACTTT.

J is TRBJ2-2 and V is TRBV6-1; TRBD1 agrees at 8 bases. Germline CDR1 MNHNS, CDR2 SASEGT. The junction had 5 bases not matched to a gene; V was cut back by 8 bases and J by 3 bases. The CDR3 is made up of 14 amino acids. The CDR3 is CASADRGYTGELFF. Written as DNA, the CDR3 is TGTGCCAGCGCCGACAGGGGATACACCGGGGAGCTGTTTTTT.

The rearrangement links TRBV13 to TRBJ2-7, with TRBD1 identical over 7 bases. With 0 bases clipped from V and 8 bases from J, the junction kept 10 bases outside the gene matches. There are 15 residues in the CDR3. The germline V gene has CDR1 PRHDT and CDR2 FYEKMQ (reference sequence). In DNA form, the CDR3 reads TGTGCCAGCAGCTTAGGGGCTCTAGGGGGCTCGAAGCAGTACTTC. Residues: CASSLGALGGSKQYF.

The chain joins TRBV4-3 to TRBJ1-2, with D perhaps matching TRBD1 (5 bases). CDR1 and CDR2 (germline): LGHNA, YSLEER. Deletions cut 1 base from V and 4 bases from J, with 10 bases between. This CDR3 contains 14 residues. The DNA for the CDR3 is TGCGCCAGCAGCCAAGGCTGGGGGGGCTATGGCTACACCTTC. The encoded protein is CASSQGWGGYGYTF.

The chain recombines TRBV29-1 with TRBJ2-1; 7 bases fit TRBD2. CDR3 length: 15 amino acids. Germline V gene data show CDR1 as SQVTM and CDR2 as ANQGSEA. The V segment lost 7 bases and the J segment 6 bases; nucleotides outside the gene matches: 15. The CDR3 here is CSALPGLGFGNEQFF. The CDR3 nucleotides read TGCAGCGCCTTACCAGGACTAGGATTCGGCAATGAGCAGTTCTTC.